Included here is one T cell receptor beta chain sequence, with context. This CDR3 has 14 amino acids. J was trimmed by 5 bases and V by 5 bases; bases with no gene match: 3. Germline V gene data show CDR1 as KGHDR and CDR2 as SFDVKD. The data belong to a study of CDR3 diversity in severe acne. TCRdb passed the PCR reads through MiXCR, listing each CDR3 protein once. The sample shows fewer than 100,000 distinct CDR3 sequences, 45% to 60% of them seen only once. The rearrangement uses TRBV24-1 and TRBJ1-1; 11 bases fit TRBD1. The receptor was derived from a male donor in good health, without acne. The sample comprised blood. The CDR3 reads CATSGTGGLTEAFF. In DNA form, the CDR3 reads TGTGCCACCAGTGGGACAGGGGGCCTTACTGAAGCTTTCTTT.